This note documents a single T cell receptor (beta chain) sequence. The CDR3 totals 18 residues. Germline V lookup: CDR1 GTSNPN, CDR2 SVGIG (reference sequence). V dropped 0 bases and J dropped 2 bases, with 20 bases sitting between them. The source of the sample is a study of blood T cell repertoires in COVID-19. TCRdb's table, derived via immunoSEQ multiplex PCR, lists solely in-frame clones and lacks some. This table holds 200,000 to 300,000 clones, more than 85% found once. The rearrangement uses TRBV30 and TRBJ1-3; tentative D call: TRBD1 (6 bases). The clonotype originates from a woman younger than 45 who had recovered from COVID-19. Sequences were obtained from PBMCs or T cells enriched from blood (not recorded which). CDR3 nucleotide sequence: TGTGCCTGGAGTGTACTGTTGGACAGTACGGTAACTGGAAACACCATATATTTT. Protein product: CAWSVLLDSTVTGNTIYF.